The subject of this entry is one T cell receptor beta chain. This sample was taken from a study of shared clonotypes between healthy human individuals. The CDR3 runs to 15 residues. Germline CDR1 reads MRHNA; CDR2 reads SNTAGT. With 2 bases clipped from V and 1 base from J, the junction kept 3 bases outside the gene matches. The protocol was immunoSEQ multiplex PCR, while the TCRdb copy is restricted to in-frame clones and leaves out a portion. The table lists roughly 640,000 clones, about 97% of them singletons. This sequence joins TRBV6-4 and TRBJ2-3; TRBD1 matches at 7 bases. The material sequenced was naive CD4+ T cells sorted from blood. Subset reported: CD45RA+ positively selected. This TCR derives from a woman aged 25-40 years in good health. CDR3 in DNA: TGTGCCAGCAGTGACGGACAGGTGGGCACAGATACGCAGTATTTT. Translation gives CASSDGQVGTDTQYF.